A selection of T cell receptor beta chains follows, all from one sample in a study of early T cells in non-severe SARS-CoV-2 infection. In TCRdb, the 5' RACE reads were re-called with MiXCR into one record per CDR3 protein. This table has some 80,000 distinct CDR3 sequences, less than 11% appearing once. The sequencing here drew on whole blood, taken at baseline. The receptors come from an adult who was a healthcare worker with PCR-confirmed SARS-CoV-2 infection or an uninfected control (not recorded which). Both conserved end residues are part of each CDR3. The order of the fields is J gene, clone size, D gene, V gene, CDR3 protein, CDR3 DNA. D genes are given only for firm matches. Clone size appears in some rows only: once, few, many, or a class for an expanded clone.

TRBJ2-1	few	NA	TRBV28	CASSFTVRGSYNEQFF	TGTGCCAGCAGTTTTACTGTCCGGGGCTCCTACAATGAGCAGTTCTTC
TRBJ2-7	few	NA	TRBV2	CASGAGLREQYF	TGTGCCAGCGGGGCCGGCCTACGCGAGCAGTACTTC
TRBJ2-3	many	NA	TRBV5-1	CASSPGGHSDTQYF	TGCGCCAGCAGCCCCGGAGGACACTCAGATACGCAGTATTTT
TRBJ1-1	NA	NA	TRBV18	CASSSSGGMNTEAFF	TGTGCCAGCTCCTCCTCCGGGGGAATGAACACTGAAGCTTTCTTT
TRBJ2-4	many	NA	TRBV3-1	CASSPRRFGGPGLENIQYF	TGTGCCAGCAGCCCAAGACGGTTCGGGGGCCCCGGGTTGGAAAACATTCAGTACTTC
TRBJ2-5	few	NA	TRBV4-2	CASSQAPGSYQETQYF	TGTGCCAGCAGCCAAGCCCCCGGGAGCTACCAAGAGACCCAGTACTTC
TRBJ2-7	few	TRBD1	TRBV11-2	CASSSDFPGGEQYF	TGTGCCAGCAGCTCAGATTTTCCAGGGGGCGAGCAGTACTTC
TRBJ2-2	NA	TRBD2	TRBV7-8	CASSLFSGSHTGELFF	TGTGCCAGCAGCCTTTTTAGCGGGAGCCACACCGGGGAGCTGTTTTTT
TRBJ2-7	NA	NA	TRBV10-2	CASSESSGLMAKQYF	TGCGCCAGCAGTGAGTCAAGCGGTCTGATGGCGAAGCAGTACTTC
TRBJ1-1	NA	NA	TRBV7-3	CASSLTDRNTEAFF	TGTGCCAGCAGCTTAACGGACCGGAACACTGAAGCTTTCTTT
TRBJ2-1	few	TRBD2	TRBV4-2	CASSQGTSGTYNEQFF	TGTGCCAGCAGCCAGGGGACTAGCGGGACCTACAATGAGCAGTTCTTC
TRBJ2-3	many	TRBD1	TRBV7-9	CASSSPQGVSTDTQYF	TGTGCCAGCAGCTCACCCCAGGGGGTTAGCACAGATACGCAGTATTTT
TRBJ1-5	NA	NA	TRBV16	CASSRGVNQPQHF	TGTGCCAGCAGCCGGGGGGTGAATCAGCCCCAGCATTTT
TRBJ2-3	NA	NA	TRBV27	CASSTRGGGGRTTDTQYF	TGTGCCAGCAGTACCCGAGGTGGAGGAGGCCGAACCACAGATACGCAGTATTTT
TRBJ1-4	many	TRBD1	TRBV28	CASSLPGQGNEKLFF	TGTGCCAGCAGCCTTCCGGGACAGGGGAATGAAAAACTGTTTTTT
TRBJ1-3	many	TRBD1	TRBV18	CASSPGTGAGNTIYF	TGTGCCAGCTCCCCCGGGACAGGCGCTGGAAACACCATATATTTT
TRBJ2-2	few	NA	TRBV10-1	CASSLRRAGGELFF	TGCGCCAGCAGTCTTCGGCGGGCTGGCGGGGAGCTGTTTTTT
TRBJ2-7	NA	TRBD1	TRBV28	CASSDRVNEQYF	TGTGCCAGTTCGGACAGGGTCAACGAGCAGTACTTC
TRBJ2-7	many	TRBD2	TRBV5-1	CASSLSGLAGEQYF	TGCGCCAGCAGCCTATCCGGACTAGCGGGAGAGCAGTACTTC
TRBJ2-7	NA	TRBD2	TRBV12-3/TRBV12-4	CASNLAGGPNEQYF	TGTGCCAGCAACCTAGCGGGAGGGCCAAACGAGCAGTACTTC
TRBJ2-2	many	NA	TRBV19	CASSRGEAGELFF	TGTGCCAGTAGTCGAGGGGAGGCCGGGGAGCTGTTTTTT
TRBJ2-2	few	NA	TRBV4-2	CASSQATGELFF	TGTGCCAGCAGCCAAGCCACCGGGGAGCTGTTTTTT
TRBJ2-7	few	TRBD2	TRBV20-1	CSAIGGESREQYF	TGCAGTGCCATTGGGGGGGAGTCCCGCGAGCAGTACTTC
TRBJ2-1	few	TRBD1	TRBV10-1	CASSENRGPYNEQFF	TGCGCCAGCAGTGAAAATAGGGGGCCCTACAATGAGCAGTTCTTC
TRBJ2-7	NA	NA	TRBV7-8	CASSLLRGQEQYF	TGTGCCAGCAGCTTATTACGGGGCCAAGAGCAGTACTTC
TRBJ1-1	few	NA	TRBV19	CASSIVGRNTEAFF	TGTGCCAGTAGTATAGTCGGACGGAACACTGAAGCTTTCTTT
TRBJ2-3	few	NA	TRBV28	CASSFPAPDTQYF	TGTGCCAGCAGTTTCCCAGCCCCAGATACGCAGTATTTT
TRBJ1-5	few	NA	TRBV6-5	CASSKQGAGGNQPQHF	TGTGCCAGCAGTAAACAAGGGGCCGGGGGCAATCAGCCCCAGCATTTT
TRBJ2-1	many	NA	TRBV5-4	CASSLGSRTLDEQFF	TGTGCCAGCAGCTTGGGTTCTAGGACACTCGATGAGCAGTTCTTC
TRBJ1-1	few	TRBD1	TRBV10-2	CASSLQTGTEAFF	TGCGCCAGCAGCCTTCAGACAGGGACTGAAGCTTTCTTT
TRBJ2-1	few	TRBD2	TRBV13	CASSLGGSGGNEQFF	TGTGCCAGCAGCTTGGGCGGGAGTGGTGGAAATGAGCAGTTCTTC
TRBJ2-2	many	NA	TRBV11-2	CASSLGPGLRAGELFF	TGTGCCAGCAGCTTAGGCCCGGGACTTAGAGCGGGGGAGCTGTTTTTT
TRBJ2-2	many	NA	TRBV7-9	CASSLPLIGELFF	TGTGCCAGCAGTCTCCCCCTTATCGGGGAGCTGTTTTTT
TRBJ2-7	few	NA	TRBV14	CASSPQTAQEQYF	TGTGCCAGCAGCCCCCAGACGGCGCAGGAGCAGTACTTC
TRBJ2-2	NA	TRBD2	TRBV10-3	CAIKKREDVGELFF	TGTGCCATCAAAAAGCGGGAGGACGTCGGGGAGCTGTTTTTT
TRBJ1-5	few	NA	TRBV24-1	CATSDLGNQPQHF	TGTGCCACCAGTGATTTGGGGAATCAGCCCCAGCATTTT
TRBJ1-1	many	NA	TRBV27	CASSSRGLNTEAFF	TGTGCCAGCAGTTCCAGAGGCTTAAACACGGAAGCTTTCTTT
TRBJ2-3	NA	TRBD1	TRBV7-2	CASSPRQGPDTQYF	TGTGCCAGCAGCCCTCGACAGGGGCCAGATACGCAGTATTTT
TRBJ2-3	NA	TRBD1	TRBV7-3	CASSSGQGVRADTQYF	TGTGCCAGCAGCTCGGGACAGGGGGTCAGGGCAGATACGCAGTATTTT
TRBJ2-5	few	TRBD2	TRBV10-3	CAISDPGTSGRYRETQYF	TGTGCCATCAGTGACCCCGGGACTAGCGGGAGGTACAGAGAGACCCAGTACTTC
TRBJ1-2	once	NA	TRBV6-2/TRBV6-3	CASSYSPPGNGYTF	TGTGCCAGCAGTTACTCCCCCCCAGGGAATGGCTACACCTTC
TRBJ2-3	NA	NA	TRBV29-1	CSVSRGRGDPQYF	TGCAGCGTTTCTAGGGGAAGGGGTGATCCGCAGTATTTT
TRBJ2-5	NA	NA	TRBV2	CASSEISASAKETQYF	TGTGCCAGCAGTGAAATTTCCGCTAGCGCCAAAGAGACCCAGTACTTC
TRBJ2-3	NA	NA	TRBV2	CASSRDTSSTDTQYF	TGTGCCAGCAGTAGGGACACATCTAGCACAGATACGCAGTATTTT
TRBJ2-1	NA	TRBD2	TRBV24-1	CATSDVTSGSSYNEQFF	TGTGCCACCAGTGATGTTACTAGCGGGAGTAGTTACAATGAGCAGTTCTTC
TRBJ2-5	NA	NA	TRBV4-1	CASSQEDETETQYF	TGCGCCAGCAGCCAAGAGGACGAAACGGAGACCCAGTACTTC
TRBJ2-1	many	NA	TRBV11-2	CASSLEGASRQFF	TGTGCCAGCAGCTTAGAGGGAGCGTCCCGCCAGTTCTTC
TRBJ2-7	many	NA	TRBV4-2	CASSQEASGGGEQYF	TGTGCCAGCAGCCAAGAGGCGTCAGGTGGAGGCGAGCAGTACTTC
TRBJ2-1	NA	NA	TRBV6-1	CASSDPGQTILGRLFF	TGTGCCAGCAGTGACCCCGGACAGACTATCCTCGGTCGGCTGTTCTTC
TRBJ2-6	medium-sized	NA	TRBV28	CASSLGQISGANVLTF	TGTGCCAGCAGTTTGGGCCAGATCTCTGGGGCCAACGTCCTGACTTTC